This TCR beta chain was sequenced for a study of T-cell memory formation after mild COVID-19. One entry per CDR3 protein results from TCRdb running MiXCR on the 5' RACE reads. The sample consists of hundreds of thousands of distinct CDR3 sequences, roughly 19% of them appearing once. The ends were cut back, 0 bases at V and 5 bases at J, with 7 bases in the middle. The CDR3 runs to 13 residues. The germline V gene has CDR1 LGHNA and CDR2 YNFKEQ. Regarding this clonotype: Antigen specificity is unknown.

General study findings and limits: There was a balanced CD4/CD8 profile in clones contracting day 15 to 85, and later expanders leaned CD4+. Second-wave clones reaching peak frequency on day 37 lacked confirmed SARS-CoV-2 specificity.

The chain carries TRBV4-2 and TRBJ1-1; D is uncertain. This receptor was identified in a man aged 18 to 29 who had mild COVID-19 (a few samples of this study predate the infection). Cell type and time point are not known. The sample consisted of PBMCs or a T cell subset sorted from them (not recorded which). The CDR3 nucleotides are TGTGCCAGCAGCCAAGAAGGGTGGACTGAAGCTTTCTTT. This gives the protein CASSQEGWTEAFF.